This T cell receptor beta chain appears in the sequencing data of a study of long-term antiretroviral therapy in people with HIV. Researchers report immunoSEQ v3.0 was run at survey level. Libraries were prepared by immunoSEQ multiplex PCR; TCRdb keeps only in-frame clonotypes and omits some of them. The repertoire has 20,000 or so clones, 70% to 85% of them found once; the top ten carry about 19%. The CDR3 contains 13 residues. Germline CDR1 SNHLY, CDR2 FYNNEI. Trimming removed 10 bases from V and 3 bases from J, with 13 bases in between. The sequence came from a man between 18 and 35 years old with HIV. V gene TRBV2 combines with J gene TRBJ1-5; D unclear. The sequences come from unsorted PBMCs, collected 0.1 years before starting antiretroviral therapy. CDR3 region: CATSIVVNQPQHF. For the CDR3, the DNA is TGTGCCACCTCGATAGTGGTCAATCAGCCCCAGCATTTT.